This T cell receptor (beta chain) was captured in a study of early T cells in non-severe SARS-CoV-2 infection. The overall study: RNA in bulk from unsorted whole blood was sequenced, and chains were unpaired. Notes on the study in general: Anti-spike CD8 responses were favored by VDJdb matching, which missed private and CD4 specificities.

Researchers attached unique molecular identifiers to individual cDNA molecules. Each CDR3 protein gets one entry after TCRdb re-called the 5' RACE reads with MiXCR. The profile covers roughly 30,000 distinct CDR3 sequences, with 6% appearing a single time and under 40% taken by the ten largest. V lost 2 bases to trimming and J lost 7 bases, with 12 bases between them. The length of the CDR3 is 14 residues. Germline V gene lookup returns CDR1 KGHSH and CDR2 LQKENI. This clonotype appeared many times. The antigen remains unidentified. Sequenced here: whole blood, sampled at baseline. This clonotype was obtained from an adult who was a healthcare worker with PCR-confirmed SARS-CoV-2 infection or an uninfected control (not recorded which). This chain links TRBV18 with TRBJ2-1; either TRBD1 or TRBD2 may supply D (5 bases each). CDR3 in DNA: TGTGCCAGCTCACCAGGGGCCCGGAGGAATGAGCAGTTCTTC. This codes for CASSPGARRNEQFF.